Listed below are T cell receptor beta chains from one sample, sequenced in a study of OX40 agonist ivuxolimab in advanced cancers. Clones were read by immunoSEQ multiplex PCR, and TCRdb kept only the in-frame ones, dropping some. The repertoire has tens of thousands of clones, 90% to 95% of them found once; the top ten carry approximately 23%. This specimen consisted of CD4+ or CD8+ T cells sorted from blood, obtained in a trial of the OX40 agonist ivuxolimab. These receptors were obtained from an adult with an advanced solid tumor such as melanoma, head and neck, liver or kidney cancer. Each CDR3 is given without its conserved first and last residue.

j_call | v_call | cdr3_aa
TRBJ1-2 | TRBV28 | ASSGTDGYT
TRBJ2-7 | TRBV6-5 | ASSTGLAYEQY
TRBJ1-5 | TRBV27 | ASSSGQGMDQPQH
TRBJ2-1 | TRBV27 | ASSTLAGLYNEQF
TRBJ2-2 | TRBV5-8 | ASSETSSWAGELF
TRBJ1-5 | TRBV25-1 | ASSDPGGNQPQH
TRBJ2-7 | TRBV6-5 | ASSLTSGSYEQY
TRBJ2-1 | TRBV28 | ASSSPLGGATYNEQF
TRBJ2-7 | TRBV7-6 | ASSKRLIYEQY
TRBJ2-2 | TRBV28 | ASSLETIPGELF
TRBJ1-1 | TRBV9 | ASSASVMGNTEAF
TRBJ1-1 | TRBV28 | ASRPNLNTEAF